The T cell receptor beta chain described here comes from a study of radiotherapy plus CTLA-4 blockade in lung cancer. Study results and limitations: In blood, TCR clones derived from the tumor expanded after radiotherapy plus ipilimumab. Early clone dynamics of blood T cells, plus interferon-beta, reportedly predicted response best.

The study gave focal radiation plus ipilimumab CTLA-4 blockade to patients with chemo-refractory metastatic non-small-cell lung cancer. Some clones are missing from TCRdb's copy, which holds only in-frame ones; the method was immunoSEQ multiplex PCR. Of about 28,000 clones detected, 70% to 80% appear once; the ten largest clones hold about 7.7%. A remark on this clone: The target antigen is unknown.

Per the germline V gene, CDR1 is MDHEN and CDR2 is SYDVKM. V was cut by 8 bases and J by 2 bases, with 13 bases left in between. CDR3 length: 14 amino acids. The rearrangement links TRBV28 to TRBJ1-3; D may be TRBD1 (5 bases). This receptor was obtained from a human donor with non-small cell lung cancer who had stable disease on radiotherapy plus ipilimumab. Sequences were derived from peripheral blood, sampled from a patient treated with radiotherapy plus ipilimumab. CDR3 residues: CASGLRGAGNTIYF. CDR3 DNA sequence: TGTGCCAGCGGGTTGAGGGGCGCTGGAAACACCATATATTTT. The full variable domain, in which reference TRBV28 and TRBJ1-3 provide the parts outside the CDR3, is DVKVTQSSRYLVKRTGEKVFLECVQDMDHENMFWYRQDPGLGLRLIYFSYDVKMKEKGDIPEGYSVSREKKERFSLILESASTNQTSMYLCASGLRGAGNTIYFGEGSWLTVV.